What follows are 22 T cell receptor beta chains derived from one specimen sequenced in a study of a mutant IDH1 vaccine in newly diagnosed glioma. TCRdb keeps only in-frame clones here, not all; method: immunoSEQ multiplex PCR. The sample carries more than 55,000 clones, approximately 80% recorded once. Specified time point: week 11, during vaccination. Alongside topical imiquimod, each dose of vaccine comprised 300 ug of mutant IDH1 20-mer peptide. What these receptors recognize is not known. Sample: PBMCs, taken from a glioma patient whose treatment included an IDH1 peptide vaccine. Receptor source: a man aged 30 to 39 with glioma.

The V and J genes are TRBV9 and TRBJ2-3, with D unresolved. Germline V CDR1 and CDR2: SGDLS, YYNGEE. The CDR3 covers 16 residues. The V end lost 0 bases, the J end lost 1 base, and 12 bases lay between the germline ends. CDR3 sequence: CASSVVPARGTDTQYF. The CDR3 bases are TGTGCCAGCAGCGTAGTGCCAGCACGAGGCACAGATACGCAGTATTTT.

The chain is built from TRBV5-1 and TRBJ2-1; D gene uncertain. With 4 bases removed from V and 8 bases from J, the gap between germline ends came to 16 bases. CDR1 is SGHRS, CDR2 YFSETQ, per germline. CDR3 length: 14 amino acids. In DNA form, the CDR3 reads TGCGCCAGCAGCCTGATGCACAGTGGCGATGAGCAGTTCTTC. As protein: CASSLMHSGDEQFF.

The chain joins TRBV5-4 to TRBJ2-3; tentatively, D is TRBD2 (5 bases). The CDR3 is 12 amino acids. Between the trimmed V and J ends, which lost 2 bases and 8 bases, there was a span of 9 bases. CDR1 is SGHNT, CDR2 YYREEE, per germline (reference sequence). In DNA, the CDR3 is TGTGCCAGCAGCTTTCCGGCGGGTACGCAGTATTTT. As protein: CASSFPAGTQYF.

V is TRBV2 and J is TRBJ2-7, with 9 nucleotides matching TRBD1. Germline trimming cut 7 bases from V and 5 bases from J; bases unmatched to any gene: 9. The germline V gene has CDR1 SNHLY and CDR2 FYNNEI. This CDR3 has 14 residues. The DNA for the CDR3 is TGTGCCAGCAAGAGGGGGACAGGGTGGGACGAGCAGTACTTC. Translating gives CASKRGTGWDEQYF.

This clone was counted only a few times. The rearrangement uses TRBV4-2 and TRBJ2-7; 7 positions match TRBD2. The CDR3 spans 15 residues. V lost 6 bases and J lost 1; bases outside the gene matches: 9. Germline V gene lookup returns CDR1 LGHNA and CDR2 YNFKEQ. DNA of the CDR3: TGTGCCAGCAGGGTCACGGGAGGTGGGTCCTACGAGCAGTACTTC. Protein sequence: CASRVTGGGSYEQYF.

This clone occurred once. V and J are TRBV27 and TRBJ2-3, with D maybe TRBD2 (5 bases). The CDR3 has 15 amino acids. Germline CDR1 reads MNHEY; CDR2 reads SMNVEV (reference sequence). Trimming removed 4 bases from V and 8 bases from J, with 19 bases in between. The CDR3 DNA is TGTGCCAGCAGTTCTGCTGGGAGCCCATTAGGTACGCAGTATTTT. It encodes CASSSAGSPLGTQYF.

This clone was detected a few times. The chain links TRBV5-1 to TRBJ2-3; D is possibly TRBD2 (5 bases). The CDR3 spans 13 residues. Trimming cost V 5 bases and J 0 bases, with 7 bases left between them. Germline V gives CDR1 SGHRS, CDR2 YFSETQ. The CDR3 DNA sequence: TGCGCCAGCAGACTAGATAGCACAGATACGCAGTATTTT. This translates into CASRLDSTDTQYF.

The rearrangement links TRBV4-1 to TRBJ1-1; D is perhaps TRBD1 (6 bases). The CDR3 consists of 14 residues. V lost 4 bases to trimming and J lost 8 bases, with 17 bases between them. Germline V gene data show CDR1 as MGHRA and CDR2 as YSYEKL. The CDR3 DNA follows: TGCGCCAGCAGCCGCTCTTCACAGGGACGAGAAGCTTTCTTT. This codes for CASSRSSQGREAFF.

The V gene is TRBV6-1, the J gene TRBJ1-4; 7 nucleotides align to TRBD1. V lost 3 bases and J lost 3; bases outside the gene matches: 7. The germline gives CDR1 MNHNS, CDR2 SASEGT. There are 16 residues in the CDR3. The CDR3 DNA sequence: TGTGCCAGCAGTGACCGACAGGGTCTCGCTAATGAAAAACTGTTTTTT. Protein: CASSDRQGLANEKLFF.

The genes are TRBV2 and TRBJ1-5, with TRBD1 matching 10 bases. This CDR3 region has 16 residues. The V and J ends lost 6 bases and 3 bases, in that order; junction bases with no gene match: 8. Germline V lookup: CDR1 SNHLY, CDR2 FYNNEI. The CDR3 region is CASSDGDRGANQPQHF. Written as DNA, the CDR3 is TGTGCCAGCAGCGACGGGGACAGGGGCGCCAATCAGCCCCAGCATTTT. Combining the CDR3 with reference TRBV2 and TRBJ1-5 gives the whole variable domain EPEVTQTPSHQVTQMGQEVILRCVPISNHLYFYWYRQILGQKVEFLVSFYNNEISEKSEIFDDQFSVERPDGSNFTLKIRSTKLEDSAMYFCASSDGDRGANQPQHFGDGTRLSIL.

This chain's CDR3 is CASSLDTGGQFF. CDR3 bases: TGCGCCAGCAGTCTGGACACAGGGGGGCAGTTCTTC. The chain is built from TRBV10-2 and TRBJ2-1; TRBD1 aligns across 8 bases. The CDR3 totals 12 residues. Germline CDR1 reads WSHSY; CDR2 reads SAAADI. Trimming cost V 5 bases and J 12 bases; bases outside gene matches: 6.

V and J are TRBV5-1 and TRBJ2-7; no definite D call. Trimming took off 0 bases at V and 5 bases at J, with 9 bases between the two ends. Germline V lookup: CDR1 SGHRS, CDR2 YFSETQ. This CDR3 region has 13 residues. CDR3 coding DNA: TGCGCCAGCAGCTTGGTTACAGATGACGAGCAGTACTTC. Its translation is CASSLVTDDEQYF.

This sequence joins TRBV5-1 and TRBJ2-2; perhaps TRBD1 as D (5 bases). CDR1 and CDR2 (germline): SGHRS, YFSETQ. This CDR3 spans 14 amino acids. V was shortened by 4 bases and J by 1 base, with 8 bases between the two germline ends. The CDR3 DNA follows: TGCGCCAGCAGCCCTGGACAGAACACCGGGGAGCTGTTTTTT. Its translation: CASSPGQNTGELFF.

The V gene is TRBV4-1, the J gene TRBJ1-3; D is unresolved. The CDR3 totals 15 residues. The germline gives CDR1 MGHRA, CDR2 YSYEKL. Trimming removed 4 bases at V and 0 bases at J, with 10 bases between. CDR3 in DNA: TGCGCCAGCAGCCCGACACCACTCTCTGGAAACACCATATATTTT. Its translation: CASSPTPLSGNTIYF.

The chain combines TRBV19 with TRBJ1-6, with D possibly being TRBD1 (5 bases). The germline gives CDR1 LNHDA, CDR2 SQIVND (reference sequence). V was shortened by 3 bases and J by 6 bases, with 12 bases between the two germline ends. The CDR3 has 15 amino acids. CDR3 in amino acids: CASSMGHTLNSPLHF. As DNA, the CDR3 is TGTGCCAGTAGTATGGGGCACACCCTTAATTCACCCCTCCACTTT. Full variable domain (missing parts from reference TRBV19 and TRBJ1-6): DGGITQSPKYLFRKEGQNVTLSCEQNLNHDAMYWYRQDPGQGLRLIYYSQIVNDFQKGDIAEGYSVSREKKESFPLTVTSAQKNPTAFYLCASSMGHTLNSPLHFGNGTRLTVT.

There are a few counts of this clone. The chain links TRBV6-6 to TRBJ1-1, with 9 bases aligning to TRBD1. V was clipped by 6 bases and J by 11 bases; unmatched bases: 10. The V gene's germline CDR1 is MNHNY and CDR2 SVGAGI (reference sequence). The CDR3 sequence is 13 residues long. CDR3 residues: CASSITGGAFAFF. The CDR3, as DNA: TGTGCCAGCAGCATAACAGGGGGCGCGTTCGCTTTCTTT.

The chain joins TRBV7-2 to TRBJ2-3; TRBD2 is a possible D gene (6 bases). This CDR3 region has 15 residues. Germline V gene data show CDR1 as SGHTA and CDR2 as FQGNSA. V gave up 4 bases and J gave up 0 bases, with 11 bases separating them. This chain's CDR3 is CASSSAGLSTDTQYF. DNA for the CDR3: TGTGCCAGCAGCTCGGCGGGACTTAGCACAGATACGCAGTATTTT.

The chain links TRBV11-3 to TRBJ2-1, with D perhaps TRBD2 (5 bases). Germline-derived CDR1 and CDR2 are SGHNT and YENEEA. The CDR3 runs 16 residues. Trimming shortened V by 1 base and J by 4 bases, and 14 bases separated the two germline ends. CDR3 DNA: TGTGCCAGCAGCTTAGGGACCAGCGGAATATACAATGAGCAGTTCTTC. Encoded protein: CASSLGTSGIYNEQFF.

V gene TRBV2 combines with J gene TRBJ1-4; 8 positions match TRBD1. Germline CDR1 and CDR2: SNHLY and FYNNEI. V shed 6 bases and J 0 bases; nucleotides not matched to a gene: 15. This CDR3 is built from 19 residues. CDR3: CASSYQPPTGAATNEKLFF. The CDR3 bases are TGTGCCAGCAGCTACCAACCCCCGACAGGGGCGGCAACTAATGAAAAACTGTTTTTT.

This chain links TRBV4-3 with TRBJ1-2, with 7 nucleotides matching TRBD1. The V and J ends lost 0 bases and 4 bases, in that order; junction bases with no gene match: 5. The CDR3 consists of 15 residues. CDR1 and CDR2 (germline): LGHNA, YSLEER. CDR3 bases: TGCGCCAGCAGCCAAGATGGGCAGGGGGGCTATGGCTACACCTTC. Encoded protein: CASSQDGQGGYGYTF.

Details on this clone: One junction end disagrees with the germline gene, perhaps due to a read error. The chain links TRBV28 to TRBJ2-2; D tentatively reads TRBD1 or TRBD2 (5 bases each). This CDR3 region has 13 residues. Germline V gene lookup returns CDR1 MDHEN and CDR2 SYDVKM. CDR3 DNA: TGTGCCAGCAGTGGGGCGGCCGTCGGGGTGCTGTTTTTT. This codes for CASSGAAVGVLFF.

The chain carries TRBV28 and TRBJ2-7; D is possibly TRBD2 (7 bases). The CDR3 has 13 amino acids. Germline V lookup: CDR1 MDHEN, CDR2 SYDVKM. The V and J ends lost 4 bases and 7 bases respectively, with 14 bases between them. The DNA of the CDR3 is TGTGCCAGCAGTTCATCAGGGGAGGGTGAGCAGTACTTC. As protein: CASSSSGEGEQYF.